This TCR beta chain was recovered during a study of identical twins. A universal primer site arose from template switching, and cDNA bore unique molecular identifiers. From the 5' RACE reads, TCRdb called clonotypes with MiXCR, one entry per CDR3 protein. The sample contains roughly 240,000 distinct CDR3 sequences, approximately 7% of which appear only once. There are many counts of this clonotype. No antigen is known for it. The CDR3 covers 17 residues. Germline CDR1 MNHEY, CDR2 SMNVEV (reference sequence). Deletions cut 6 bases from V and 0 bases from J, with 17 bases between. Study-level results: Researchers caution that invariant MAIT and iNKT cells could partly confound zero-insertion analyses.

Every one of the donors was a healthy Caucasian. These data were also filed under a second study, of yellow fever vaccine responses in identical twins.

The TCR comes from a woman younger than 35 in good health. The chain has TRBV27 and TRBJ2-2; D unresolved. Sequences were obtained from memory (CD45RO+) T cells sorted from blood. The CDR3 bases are TGTGCCAGCAGCTTGGAGCAAGGGTACGCGAACACCGGGGAGCTGTTTTTT. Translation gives CASSLEQGYANTGELFF.